This T cell receptor beta chain came from a study of tumor and adjacent non-tumor tissue in lung cancer. Study in general: Patients comprised about a dozen adenocarcinoma, 2 squamous cell carcinoma and 1 small cell lung cancer.

No cell sorting was done before RNA was extracted from the tissue. About this clonotype itself: Its target is unknown.

The germline V gene has CDR1 DFQATT and CDR2 SNEGSKA (reference sequence). CDR3 size: 12 residues. V lost 4 bases and J 2 bases, leaving 8 bases between the germline ends. Three rounds of nested PCR, following a modified ARM-PCR protocol, produced the TCRbeta library. MiXCR was run by TCRdb on the multiplex PCR reads, yielding one entry per CDR3 protein. The repertoire has around 120,000 distinct CDR3 sequences, around three fifths of them found once; the top ten carry around 13%. Findings and caveats of the study: Shorter survival was associated with higher TCR diversity in tumors. TCR diversity was significantly greater in tumor than normal lung tissue.

The specimen was lung tumor tissue. The source of this sequence is a man younger than 45 with non-small cell lung cancer. V usage is TRBV20-1 and J usage is TRBJ2-5; D not resolved. CDR3 loop: CSAKVTQETQYF. Here the CDR3 DNA reads TGCAGTGCTAAAGTGACACAAGAGACCCAGTACTTC.